This section outlines one TCR beta chain sequence together with its context. The data belong to a study of blood T cell repertoires in COVID-19. Turning to the study itself: From the United States, Italy and Spain came samples of acute and convalescent COVID-19.

This CDR3 comprises 16 residues. The germline gives CDR1 SGHAT, CDR2 FQDESV (reference sequence). Losses at the gene ends were 0 bases for V and 6 bases for J; bases not matched to a gene: 5. Within 2 weeks of study entry, exposed participants had contacted a PCR-confirmed or clinician-diagnosed COVID-19 case. Sequenced by immunoSEQ multiplex PCR; TCRdb stores in-frame clones only, minus some. The repertoire holds some 400,000 clones, with just over 90% as singletons. This sequence joins TRBV11-1 and TRBJ2-2; 9 bases match TRBD2. The sequencing input was PBMCs or T cells enriched from blood (not recorded which). This receptor was obtained from a woman aged 35 to 49 who had been exposed to COVID-19. Here the CDR3 reads CASSLARGRASGELFF. In nucleotides, the CDR3 is TGTGCCAGCAGCTTAGCGCGCGGGAGGGCCTCCGGGGAGCTGTTTTTT.